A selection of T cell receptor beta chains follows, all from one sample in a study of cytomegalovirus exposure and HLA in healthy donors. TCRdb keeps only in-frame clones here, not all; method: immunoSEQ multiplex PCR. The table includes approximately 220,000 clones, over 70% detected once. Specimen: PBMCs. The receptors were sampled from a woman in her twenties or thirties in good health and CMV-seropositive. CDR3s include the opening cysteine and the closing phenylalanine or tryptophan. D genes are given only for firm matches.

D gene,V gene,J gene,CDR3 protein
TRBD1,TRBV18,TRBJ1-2,CASSTQGLGYGYTF
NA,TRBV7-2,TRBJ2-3,CASTPSLGSTDTQYF
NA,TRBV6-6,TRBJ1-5,CASTWGAVHQPQHF
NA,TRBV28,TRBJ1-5,CASGGGWGNQPQHF
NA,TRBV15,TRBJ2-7,CATSRDGGGSSYEQYF
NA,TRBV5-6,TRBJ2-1,CASSGDTYNEQFF
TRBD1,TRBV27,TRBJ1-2,CASSSRDRLLDGYTF
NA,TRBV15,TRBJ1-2,CATSRVAGADGYTF
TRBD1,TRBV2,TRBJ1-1,CATNKDREARAFF
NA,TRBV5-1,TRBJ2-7,CASSKGQDYEQYF
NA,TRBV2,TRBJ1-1,CASSDQEGTEAFF
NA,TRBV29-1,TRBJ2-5,CSVEEFPETQYF
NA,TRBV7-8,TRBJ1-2,CASSRFGRDGYTF
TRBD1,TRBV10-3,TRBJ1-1,CAISVRDREKNTEAFF
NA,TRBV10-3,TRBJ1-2,CAISEIKGRPYPTF
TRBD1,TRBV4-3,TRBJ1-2,CASSQDRGTGFGYTF
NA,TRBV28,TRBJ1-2,CASSTPGVGTYGYTF
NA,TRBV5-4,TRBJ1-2,CASSFPSNYGYTF
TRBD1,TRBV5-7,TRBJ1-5,CASILGQGPNQPQHF
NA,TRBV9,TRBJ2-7,CASSGSGEENEQYF
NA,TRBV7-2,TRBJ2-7,CASSFSHAVTYEQYF
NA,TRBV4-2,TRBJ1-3,CASSQGTTGNTIYF
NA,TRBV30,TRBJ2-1,CAGRASYNEQFF
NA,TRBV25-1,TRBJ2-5,CASSGVQETQYF
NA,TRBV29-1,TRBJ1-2,CSAPNNVYGYTF
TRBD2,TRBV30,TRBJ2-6,CAWRFGTSGRATGANVLTF
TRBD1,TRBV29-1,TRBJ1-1,CSVGNRGNTEAFF
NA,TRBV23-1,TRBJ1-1,CASSQSTALKVGTEAFF
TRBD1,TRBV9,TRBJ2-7,CASSGRGTGYEQYF
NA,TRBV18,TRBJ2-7,CASSPGGSPNYEQYF
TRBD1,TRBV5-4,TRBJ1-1,CASSKVGQQNTEAFF
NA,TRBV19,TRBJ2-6,CASNQGSSGANVLTF
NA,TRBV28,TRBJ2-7,CASSSGVYEQYF
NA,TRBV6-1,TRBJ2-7,CASSVGVSYEQYF
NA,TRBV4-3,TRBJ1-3,CASSPYITVSGNTIYF
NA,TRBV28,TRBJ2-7,CASSGITQQYF
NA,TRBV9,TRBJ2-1,CASSVASGWGNEQFF
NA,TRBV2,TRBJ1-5,CASRPGSFGVAQHF
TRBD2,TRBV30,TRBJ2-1,CAWSAGGPDEQFF
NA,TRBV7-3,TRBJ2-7,CASSPRGGYEQYF
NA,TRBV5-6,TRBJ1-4,CASSTPTGTEKLFF
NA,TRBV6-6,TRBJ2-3,CALKGADTQYF
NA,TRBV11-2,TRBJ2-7,CASSSGSRVSSYEQYF
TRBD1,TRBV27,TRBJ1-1,CASRRTGGRNTEAFF
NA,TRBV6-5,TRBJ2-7,CASSLSNEGNEQYF
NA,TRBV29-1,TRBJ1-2,CSVARGAGDYGYTF
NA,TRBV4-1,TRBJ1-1,CASSQDSDNRNTEAFF
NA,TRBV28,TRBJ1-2,CASSLSSQGDYGYTF
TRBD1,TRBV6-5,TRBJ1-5,CASSRGQYQPQHF
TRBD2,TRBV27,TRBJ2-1,CASSLNSGTSGRAQFF
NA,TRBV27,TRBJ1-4,CASSPDSDNEKLFF